Listed below are T cell receptor beta chains from one sample, sequenced in a study of blood T cells in healthy people across ages. TCRdb processed the 5' RACE reads anew with MiXCR; each CDR3 protein has one entry. The sample includes approximately 780,000 distinct CDR3 sequences, under 30% of them seen just once. A further study also used this sample, focusing on T cells of mothers and their children.

Sequenced: blood. Source of these receptors: a boy aged 10-17 years in good health. Each CDR3 is given with its conserved first and last residue. Each record gives: J gene, CDR3 length, V gene, D gene, clone size, CDR3 DNA, CDR3 protein. D genes are given only for firm matches. Clone size is shown for a subset of rows, as once, few, many or a class of expanded clone.

j_call: TRBJ1-2; cdr3_length: 14; v_call: TRBV12-3/TRBV12-4; d_call: -; clone_size: -; cdr3_nt: TGTGCCAGCAGCCTCGGGACGGAACTCTATGGCTACACCTTC; cdr3_aa: CASSLGTELYGYTF
j_call: TRBJ2-5; cdr3_length: 15; v_call: TRBV9; d_call: TRBD1; clone_size: few; cdr3_nt: TGTGCCAGCAGCGTGGCGGACAGGGTGCAAGAGACCCAGTACTTC; cdr3_aa: CASSVADRVQETQYF
j_call: TRBJ2-2; cdr3_length: 18; v_call: TRBV6-1; d_call: -; clone_size: -; cdr3_nt: TGTGCCAGCAGTGAAGGTTGGGGAGAGGTAGTTACGACCGGGGAGCTGTTTTTT; cdr3_aa: CASSEGWGEVVTTGELFF
j_call: TRBJ1-1; cdr3_length: 12; v_call: TRBV24-1; d_call: -; clone_size: many; cdr3_nt: TGTGCCACCAGTGCTAGGGACACTGAAGCTTTCTTT; cdr3_aa: CATSARDTEAFF
j_call: TRBJ2-3; cdr3_length: 15; v_call: TRBV27; d_call: TRBD2; clone_size: few; cdr3_nt: TGTGCCAGCAGATTGCTGGGGACTAGCGGGGATACGCAGTATTTT; cdr3_aa: CASRLLGTSGDTQYF
j_call: TRBJ2-1; cdr3_length: 16; v_call: TRBV5-1; d_call: TRBD2; clone_size: few; cdr3_nt: TGCGCCAGCAGCTTGGTATCTAGCGGGGGGTACAATGAGCAGTTCTTC; cdr3_aa: CASSLVSSGGYNEQFF
j_call: TRBJ2-1; cdr3_length: 13; v_call: TRBV9; d_call: -; clone_size: -; cdr3_nt: TGTGCCAGCAGCGTATCCGAGGGGGGTGAGCAGTTCTTC; cdr3_aa: CASSVSEGGEQFF
j_call: TRBJ2-5; cdr3_length: 14; v_call: TRBV11-2; d_call: -; clone_size: -; cdr3_nt: TGTGCCAGCAGCCCCCGAGGCCAGGGCGGGACCCAGTACTTC; cdr3_aa: CASSPRGQGGTQYF
j_call: TRBJ2-7; cdr3_length: 13; v_call: TRBV9; d_call: TRBD2; clone_size: -; cdr3_nt: TGTGCCAGCAGCGTAGGCGGGGGTTCCGAGCAGTACTTC; cdr3_aa: CASSVGGGSEQYF
j_call: TRBJ2-1; cdr3_length: 15; v_call: TRBV10-3; d_call: TRBD1; clone_size: -; cdr3_nt: TGTGCCATCAGTGCCGGGACAGGGGTTAACAATGAGCAGTTCTTC; cdr3_aa: CAISAGTGVNNEQFF
j_call: TRBJ1-3; cdr3_length: 16; v_call: TRBV21-1; d_call: -; clone_size: -; cdr3_nt: TGTGCCAGCAGCAAACCACAGGGGTACTCTGGAAACACCATATATTTT; cdr3_aa: CASSKPQGYSGNTIYF
j_call: TRBJ1-3; cdr3_length: 14; v_call: TRBV2; d_call: -; clone_size: few; cdr3_nt: TGTGCCAGCAGGAGGGAGGTGGAAGGAAACACCATATATTTT; cdr3_aa: CASRREVEGNTIYF
j_call: TRBJ2-5; cdr3_length: 15; v_call: TRBV5-1; d_call: TRBD1; clone_size: -; cdr3_nt: TGCGCCAGCAGCCCTGAGAGGGGGCGCTCAGAGACCCAGTACTTC; cdr3_aa: CASSPERGRSETQYF
j_call: TRBJ2-6; cdr3_length: 15; v_call: TRBV20-1; d_call: -; clone_size: -; cdr3_nt: TGCAGTGCTATTGCAGGGGAGGCTGGGGCCAACGTCCTGACTTTC; cdr3_aa: CSAIAGEAGANVLTF
j_call: TRBJ1-6; cdr3_length: 15; v_call: TRBV4-2; d_call: -; clone_size: few; cdr3_nt: TGTGCCAGCAGCCAAGATCGGAACAGACTAGAACCCCTCCACTTT; cdr3_aa: CASSQDRNRLEPLHF
j_call: TRBJ1-6; cdr3_length: 17; v_call: TRBV7-9; d_call: TRBD1; clone_size: few; cdr3_nt: TGTGCCAGCAGGCGGACAGGGGGCAGCTCCTATAATTCACCCCTCCACTTT; cdr3_aa: CASRRTGGSSYNSPLHF
j_call: TRBJ2-3; cdr3_length: 17; v_call: TRBV29-1; d_call: TRBD2; clone_size: -; cdr3_nt: TGCAGCGTTGCAGGGGCTAGCGGGAGTCCTAGCACAGATACGCAGTATTTT; cdr3_aa: CSVAGASGSPSTDTQYF
j_call: TRBJ2-3; cdr3_length: 15; v_call: TRBV4-2; d_call: TRBD2; clone_size: few; cdr3_nt: TGTGCCAGCAGCCAGGCCCGGGGGGGGTCGGATACGCAGTATTTT; cdr3_aa: CASSQARGGSDTQYF
j_call: TRBJ1-1; cdr3_length: 16; v_call: TRBV6-4; d_call: TRBD1; clone_size: -; cdr3_nt: TGTGCCAGCAGTCACTCCGCGACAGGGGCGTTAACTGAAGCTTTCTTT; cdr3_aa: CASSHSATGALTEAFF
j_call: TRBJ2-2; cdr3_length: 15; v_call: TRBV9; d_call: -; clone_size: -; cdr3_nt: TGTGCCAGCAGCCCCACGGTGCGATTGACCGGGGAGCTGTTTTTT; cdr3_aa: CASSPTVRLTGELFF
j_call: TRBJ1-1; cdr3_length: 16; v_call: TRBV4-2; d_call: -; clone_size: -; cdr3_nt: TGTGCCAGCAGCCAAGTTCCGCAGGTTGGAAGAACTGAAGCTTTCTTT; cdr3_aa: CASSQVPQVGRTEAFF